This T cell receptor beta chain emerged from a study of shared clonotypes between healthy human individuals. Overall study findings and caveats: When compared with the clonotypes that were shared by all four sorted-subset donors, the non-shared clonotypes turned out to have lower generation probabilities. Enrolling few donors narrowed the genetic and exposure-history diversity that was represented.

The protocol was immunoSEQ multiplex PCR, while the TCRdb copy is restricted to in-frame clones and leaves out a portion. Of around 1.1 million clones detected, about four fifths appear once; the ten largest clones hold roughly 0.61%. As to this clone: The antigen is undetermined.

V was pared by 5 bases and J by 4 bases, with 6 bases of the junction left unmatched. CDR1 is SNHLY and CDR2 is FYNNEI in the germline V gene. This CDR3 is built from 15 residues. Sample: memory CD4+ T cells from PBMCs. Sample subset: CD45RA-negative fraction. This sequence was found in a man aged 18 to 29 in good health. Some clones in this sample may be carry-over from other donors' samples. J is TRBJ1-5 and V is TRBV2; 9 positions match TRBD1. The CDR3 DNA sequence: TGTGCCAGCAGTCTGGGACAGGGATGGAATCAGCCCCAGCATTTT. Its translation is CASSLGQGWNQPQHF.